The rows below give T cell receptor beta chains drawn from one sample of a study of PD-1 blockade in mismatch repair-deficient tumors. Measured with immunoSEQ multiplex PCR; TCRdb has only the in-frame clones, and not every one. The profile shows 120,000 or so clones, 70% to 90% of them singletons. Specimen: peripheral blood, collected 44 weeks after starting pembrolizumab. Source of these receptors: an adult with mismatch repair-deficient cancer. CDR3s include the opening cysteine and the closing phenylalanine or tryptophan. Each record gives: D gene, J gene, V gene, clone size, CDR3 protein, CDR3 DNA. The D gene is left open where the match is weak. Clone size is stated in some rows and not others, as once, few, many or a class when expanded.

D: TRBD2; J: TRBJ2-1; V: TRBV27; size: -; CDR3: CASSLYLTSGRPNEQFF; DNA: TGTGCCAGCAGTTTATACCTGACTAGCGGGAGACCAAATGAGCAGTTCTTC
D: TRBD1; J: TRBJ2-7; V: TRBV7-8; size: -; CDR3: CASSLGDRGNEQYF; DNA: TGTGCCAGCAGCTTAGGGGACAGGGGGAACGAGCAGTACTTC
D: -; J: TRBJ2-3; V: TRBV27; size: -; CDR3: CASSLRGFDTQYF; DNA: TGTGCCAGCAGTTTGAGAGGTTTTGATACGCAGTATTTT
D: -; J: TRBJ2-6; V: TRBV15; size: -; CDR3: CATSRVTTGGFYGGANVLTF; DNA: TGTGCCACCAGCAGAGTAACCACCGGCGGATTCTACGGCGGGGCCAACGTCCTGACTTTC
D: -; J: TRBJ2-3; V: TRBV11-3; size: -; CDR3: CASSTGPGADTQYF; DNA: TGTGCCAGCAGTACCGGGCCCGGGGCAGATACGCAGTATTTT
D: TRBD2; J: TRBJ2-1; V: TRBV4-2; size: -; CDR3: CASSQDRASGYYNEQFF; DNA: TGTGCCAGCAGCCAAGATCGGGCTAGCGGATACTACAATGAGCAGTTCTTC
D: TRBD2; J: TRBJ2-7; V: TRBV5-4; size: -; CDR3: CASSTGLAGGYEQYF; DNA: TGTGCCAGCAGCACGGGACTAGCGGGAGGCTACGAGCAGTACTTC
D: -; J: TRBJ1-1; V: TRBV6-4; size: -; CDR3: CASSYGMNTEAFF; DNA: TGTGCCAGCAGTTACGGAATGAACACTGAAGCTTTCTTT
D: -; J: TRBJ2-7; V: TRBV5-1; size: -; CDR3: CASSLGSRGAYEQYF; DNA: TGCGCCAGCAGTCTGGGGTCTCGAGGGGCCTACGAGCAGTACTTC
D: -; J: TRBJ1-4; V: TRBV9; size: -; CDR3: CASSVTGWAHEKLFF; DNA: TGTGCCAGCAGCGTGACTGGGTGGGCCCATGAAAAACTGTTTTTT
D: TRBD2; J: TRBJ2-7; V: TRBV11-2; size: -; CDR3: CASSQDQSLAGVEQYF; DNA: TGTGCCAGCAGCCAAGATCAGTCGCTAGCGGGAGTCGAGCAGTACTTC
D: TRBD1; J: TRBJ1-4; V: TRBV19; size: -; CDR3: CASSIDRVATEKLFF; DNA: TGTGCCAGTAGTATCGACAGGGTTGCTACTGAAAAACTGTTTTTT
D: -; J: TRBJ1-2; V: TRBV7-2; size: -; CDR3: CASSLDRTGYTF; DNA: TGTGCCAGCAGCTTAGACAGGACCGGCTACACCTTC
D: -; J: TRBJ2-7; V: TRBV28; size: -; CDR3: CASSSSNSYYEQYF; DNA: TGTGCCAGCAGTTCGAGCAACAGCTACTACGAGCAGTACTTC
D: -; J: TRBJ2-3; V: TRBV18; size: -; CDR3: CASSPGVSGNTDTQYF; DNA: TGTGCCAGCTCGCCCGGGGTGTCGGGGAACACAGATACGCAGTATTTT
D: -; J: TRBJ1-1; V: TRBV5-1; size: -; CDR3: CASSLRSVNTEAFF; DNA: TGCGCCAGCAGCTTGCGATCGGTTAACACTGAAGCTTTCTTT
D: -; J: TRBJ1-2; V: TRBV9; size: -; CDR3: CASSLRTAMDGYTF; DNA: TGTGCCAGCAGCCTCCGGACGGCTATGGATGGCTACACCTTC
D: TRBD2; J: TRBJ2-2; V: TRBV7-8; size: -; CDR3: CASSLDRREPGELFF; DNA: TGTGCCAGCAGCTTAGATCGGCGGGAGCCCGGGGAGCTGTTTTTT
D: -; J: TRBJ2-3; V: TRBV5-6; size: once; CDR3: CASSLLTGASTDTQYF; DNA: TGTGCCAGCAGCTTACTGACTGGGGCTAGCACAGATACGCAGTATTTT
D: TRBD1; J: TRBJ2-5; V: TRBV9; size: -; CDR3: CASGGTGGEETQYF; DNA: TGTGCCAGCGGGGGGACAGGGGGCGAAGAGACCCAGTACTTC
D: TRBD2; J: TRBJ2-7; V: TRBV19; size: -; CDR3: CASSKAGRDYEQYF; DNA: TGTGCCAGTAGTAAAGCAGGGAGGGACTACGAGCAGTACTTC
D: -; J: TRBJ2-7; V: TRBV27; size: large; CDR3: CASSPTVAGEQYF; DNA: TGTGCCAGCAGTCCTACGGTTGCTGGTGAGCAGTACTTC
D: TRBD2; J: TRBJ2-3; V: TRBV4-1; size: -; CDR3: CASSHVSGADTQYF; DNA: TGCGCCAGCAGCCATGTTAGCGGGGCAGATACGCAGTATTTT
D: -; J: TRBJ1-4; V: TRBV2; size: -; CDR3: CASSDQRLLGPNEKLFF; DNA: TGTGCCAGCAGTGACCAGAGGTTGTTAGGCCCCAATGAAAAACTGTTTTTT
D: TRBD2; J: TRBJ2-5; V: TRBV5-6; size: -; CDR3: CASSLASLTSGIKTQYF; DNA: TGTGCCAGCAGCTTGGCATCGCTAACTAGCGGGATAAAGACCCAGTACTTC
D: -; J: TRBJ2-3; V: TRBV19; size: once; CDR3: CASRGMGHRGWDTQYF; DNA: TGTGCCAGTAGGGGGATGGGACACCGGGGCTGGGATACGCAGTATTTT
D: -; J: TRBJ2-7; V: TRBV27; size: -; CDR3: CASSPTASGEQYF; DNA: TGTGCCAGCAGCCCTACTGCGTCGGGCGAGCAGTACTTC
D: TRBD2; J: TRBJ2-7; V: TRBV6-5; size: -; CDR3: CASGTSGGKAYEQYF; DNA: TGTGCCAGCGGGACGTCGGGGGGAAAGGCCTACGAGCAGTACTTC
D: -; J: TRBJ2-7; V: TRBV15; size: -; CDR3: CATSEADEQYF; DNA: TGTGCCACCAGCGAGGCGGACGAGCAGTACTTC
D: -; J: TRBJ1-5; V: TRBV27; size: -; CDR3: CASSGKSNQPQHF; DNA: TGTGCCAGCAGTGGAAAGAGCAATCAGCCCCAGCATTTT
D: -; J: TRBJ2-2; V: TRBV2; size: -; CDR3: CASSASRSNTGELFF; DNA: TGTGCCAGCAGTGCTAGCAGATCGAACACCGGGGAGCTGTTTTTT
D: TRBD1; J: TRBJ1-4; V: TRBV19; size: -; CDR3: CASSGTVATNEKLFF; DNA: TGTGCCAGTAGTGGGACAGTTGCAACTAATGAAAAACTGTTTTTT
D: -; J: TRBJ1-1; V: TRBV19; size: -; CDR3: CASSISVTPTTEAFF; DNA: TGTGCCAGTAGTATTAGCGTCACTCCAACCACTGAAGCTTTCTTT
D: TRBD1; J: TRBJ2-7; V: TRBV10-3; size: -; CDR3: CAISKGTGGRHEQYF; DNA: TGTGCCATCAGTAAAGGGACAGGGGGTCGCCACGAGCAGTACTTC
D: -; J: TRBJ2-7; V: TRBV28; size: -; CDR3: CASTGPGVYEQYF; DNA: TGTGCCAGCACCGGCCCTGGGGTCTACGAGCAGTACTTC
D: -; J: TRBJ2-7; V: TRBV19; size: -; CDR3: CASPLRMIRDWPACEQYF; DNA: TGTGCCAGCCCCCTACGTATGATCAGGGACTGGCCAGCTTGCGAGCAGTACTTC
D: -; J: TRBJ2-7; V: TRBV19; size: -; CDR3: CASSFGRMGEQYF; DNA: TGTGCCAGTAGTTTTGGGCGGATGGGAGAGCAGTACTTC
D: TRBD1; J: TRBJ1-5; V: TRBV6-1; size: once; CDR3: CASSEPRTGSQPQHF; DNA: TGTGCCAGCAGTGAACCGCGGACAGGGAGTCAGCCCCAGCATTTT
D: TRBD2; J: TRBJ2-5; V: TRBV14; size: few; CDR3: CASSQVPREEGTQYF; DNA: TGTGCCAGCAGCCAAGTTCCGCGGGAGGAGGGGACCCAGTACTTC
D: TRBD2; J: TRBJ2-3; V: TRBV6-4; size: -; CDR3: CASSLSGSADTQYF; DNA: TGTGCCAGCAGCCTTAGCGGGAGTGCAGATACGCAGTATTTT
D: -; J: TRBJ2-5; V: TRBV10-1; size: -; CDR3: CASSGGFESQETQYF; DNA: TGCGCCAGCAGTGGGGGCTTCGAGTCTCAAGAGACCCAGTACTTC
D: TRBD2; J: TRBJ2-2; V: TRBV10-3; size: -; CDR3: CAIRLSGSDTGELFF; DNA: TGTGCCATCAGATTAAGCGGGAGCGACACCGGGGAGCTGTTTTTT
D: -; J: TRBJ1-3; V: TRBV2; size: -; CDR3: CASTKGLILSGNTIYF; DNA: TGTGCCAGCACCAAGGGACTGATTCTCTCTGGAAACACCATATATTTT
D: -; J: TRBJ2-7; V: TRBV27; size: once; CDR3: CASSMGTGSSYEQYF; DNA: TGTGCCAGCAGCATGGGGACTGGTAGCTCCTACGAGCAGTACTTC
D: -; J: TRBJ1-1; V: TRBV29-1; size: -; CDR3: CSVGTDYTEAFF; DNA: TGCAGCGTCGGGACGGATTACACTGAAGCTTTCTTT
D: -; J: TRBJ2-7; V: TRBV11-3; size: -; CDR3: CASSLDPYEQYF; DNA: TGTGCCAGCAGCTTAGATCCCTACGAGCAGTACTTC
D: -; J: TRBJ1-2; V: TRBV11-2; size: -; CDR3: CASRGIGQGRVIGGYGYTF; DNA: TGTGCCAGCAGAGGGATAGGGCAGGGGAGAGTAATTGGAGGATATGGCTACACCTTC
D: -; J: TRBJ1-1; V: TRBV7-8; size: -; CDR3: CASSPGRWNTEAFF; DNA: TGTGCCAGCAGCCCGGGACGGTGGAACACTGAAGCTTTCTTT
D: TRBD1; J: TRBJ2-3; V: TRBV29-1; size: -; CDR3: CSAGQGRDTQYF; DNA: TGCAGCGCTGGACAGGGACGGGATACGCAGTATTTT
D: TRBD1; J: TRBJ2-7; V: TRBV29-1; size: -; CDR3: CSVETTGTVNYEQYF; DNA: TGCAGCGTTGAGACCACTGGGACAGTGAATTACGAGCAGTACTTC
D: -; J: TRBJ1-1; V: TRBV28; size: -; CDR3: CASSLSLSGENTEAFF; DNA: TGTGCCAGCAGTTTATCTTTATCTGGAGAGAACACTGAAGCTTTCTTT
D: -; J: TRBJ2-3; V: TRBV28; size: -; CDR3: CASSVSSTDTQYF; DNA: TGTGCCAGCAGTGTGAGCTCCACAGATACGCAGTATTTT
D: -; J: TRBJ2-7; V: TRBV11-3; size: -; CDR3: CASSSSGTRGDEQYF; DNA: TGTGCCAGCAGCTCGTCCGGGACAAGGGGTGACGAGCAGTACTTC